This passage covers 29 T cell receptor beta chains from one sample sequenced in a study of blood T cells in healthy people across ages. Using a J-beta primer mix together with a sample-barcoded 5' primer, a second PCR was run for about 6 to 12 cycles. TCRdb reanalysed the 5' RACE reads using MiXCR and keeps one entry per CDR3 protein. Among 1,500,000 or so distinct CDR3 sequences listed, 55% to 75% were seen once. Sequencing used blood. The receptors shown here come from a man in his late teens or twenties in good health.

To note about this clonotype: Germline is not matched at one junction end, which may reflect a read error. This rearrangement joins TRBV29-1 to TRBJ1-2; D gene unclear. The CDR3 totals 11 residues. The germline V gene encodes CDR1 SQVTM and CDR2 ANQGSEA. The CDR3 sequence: CSVSGIYDYTF. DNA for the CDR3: TGCAGCGTTAGCGGGATCTATGACTACACCTTC.

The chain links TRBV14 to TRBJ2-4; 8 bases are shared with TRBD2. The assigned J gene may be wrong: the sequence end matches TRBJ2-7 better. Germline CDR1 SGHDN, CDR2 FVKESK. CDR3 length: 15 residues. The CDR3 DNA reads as TGTGCCAGCAGCCACGATACGACTAGCGTGTACGAGCAGTACTTC. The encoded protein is CASSHDTTSVYEQYF.

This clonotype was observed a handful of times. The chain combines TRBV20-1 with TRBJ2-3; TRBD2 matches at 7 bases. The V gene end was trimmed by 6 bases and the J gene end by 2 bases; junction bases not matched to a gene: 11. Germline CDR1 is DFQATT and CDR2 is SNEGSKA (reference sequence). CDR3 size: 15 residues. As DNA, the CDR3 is TGCAGTGCCAGTGGGGCTAGCGGATTCACAGATACGCAGTATTTT. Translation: CSASGASGFTDTQYF.

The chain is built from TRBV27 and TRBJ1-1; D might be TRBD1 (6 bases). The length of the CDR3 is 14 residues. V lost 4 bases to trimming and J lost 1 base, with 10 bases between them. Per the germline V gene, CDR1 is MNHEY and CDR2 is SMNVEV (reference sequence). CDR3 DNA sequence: TGTGCCAGCAGTTGGAGGGGGGAGAACACTGAAGCTTTCTTT. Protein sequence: CASSWRGENTEAFF.

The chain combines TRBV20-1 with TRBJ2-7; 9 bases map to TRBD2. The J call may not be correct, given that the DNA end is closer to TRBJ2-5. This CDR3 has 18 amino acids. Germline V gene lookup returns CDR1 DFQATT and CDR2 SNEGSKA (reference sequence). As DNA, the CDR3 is TGCAGTGCTAGAGGCCGACGCCTTTTAGCGGGAGTGGCAGAGACCCAGTACTTC. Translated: CSARGRRLLAGVAETQYF.

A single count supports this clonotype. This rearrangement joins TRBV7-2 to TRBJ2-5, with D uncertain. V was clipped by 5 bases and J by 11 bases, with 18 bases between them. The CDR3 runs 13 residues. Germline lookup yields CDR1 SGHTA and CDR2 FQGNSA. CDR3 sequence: CASSPTPGYGQYF. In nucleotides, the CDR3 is TGTGCCAGCAGCCCAACCCCAGGATACGGGCAGTACTTC.

The CDR3 sequence: CASSQFGLAGGHGANVLTF. In nucleotides, the CDR3 is TGTGCCAGCAGCCAATTTGGACTAGCGGGGGGGCATGGGGCCAACGTCCTGACTTTC. This rearrangement joins TRBV3-1 to TRBJ2-6; 15 bases align to TRBD2. The length of the CDR3 is 19 residues. The V gene end was trimmed by 2 bases and the J gene end by 3 bases; junction bases not matched to a gene: 5. The germline CDR1 and CDR2 sequences are LGHDT and YNNKEL (reference sequence).

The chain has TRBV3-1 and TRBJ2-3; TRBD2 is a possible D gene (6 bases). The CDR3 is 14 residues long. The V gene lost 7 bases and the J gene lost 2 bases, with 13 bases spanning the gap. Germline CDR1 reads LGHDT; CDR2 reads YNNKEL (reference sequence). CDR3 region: CASTGGVITDTQYF. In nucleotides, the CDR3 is TGTGCCAGCACCGGCGGGGTGATCACAGATACGCAGTATTTT.

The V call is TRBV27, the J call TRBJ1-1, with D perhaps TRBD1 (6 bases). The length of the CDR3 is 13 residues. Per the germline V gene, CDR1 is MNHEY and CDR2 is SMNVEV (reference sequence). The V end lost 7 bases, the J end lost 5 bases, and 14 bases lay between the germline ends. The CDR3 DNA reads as TGTGCCAGCAACCCCGGGAGGGGGACTGAAGCTTTCTTT. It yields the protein CASNPGRGTEAFF.

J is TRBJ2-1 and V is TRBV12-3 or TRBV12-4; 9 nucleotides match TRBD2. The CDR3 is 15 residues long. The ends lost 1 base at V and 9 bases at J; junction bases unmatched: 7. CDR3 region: CASSLESRGGGEQFF. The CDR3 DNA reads TGTGCCAGCAGTTTAGAGTCGCGGGGGGGTGGTGAGCAGTTCTTC.

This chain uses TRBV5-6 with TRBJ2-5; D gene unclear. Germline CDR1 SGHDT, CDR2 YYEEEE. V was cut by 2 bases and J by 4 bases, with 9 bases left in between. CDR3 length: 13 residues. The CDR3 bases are TGTGCCAGCAGCTTTCTGGGTCGAGAGACCCAGTACTTC. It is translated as CASSFLGRETQYF.

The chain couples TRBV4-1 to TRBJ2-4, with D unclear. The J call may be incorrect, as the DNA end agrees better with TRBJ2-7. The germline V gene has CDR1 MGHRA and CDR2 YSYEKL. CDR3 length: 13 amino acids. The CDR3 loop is CASSQDLRVEQYF. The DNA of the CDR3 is TGCGCCAGCAGCCAAGATTTAAGGGTCGAGCAGTACTTC.

CDR3 in amino acids: CASSSPGVYEQYF. As DNA, the CDR3 is TGTGCCAGCAGTTCCCCGGGGGTTTACGAGCAGTACTTC. The V and J genes are TRBV6-5 and TRBJ2-7, with D perhaps TRBD2 (6 bases). CDR1 and CDR2 (germline): MNHEY, SVGAGI. V lost 4 bases to trimming and J lost 4 bases, with 11 bases between them. CDR3 length equals 13 residues.

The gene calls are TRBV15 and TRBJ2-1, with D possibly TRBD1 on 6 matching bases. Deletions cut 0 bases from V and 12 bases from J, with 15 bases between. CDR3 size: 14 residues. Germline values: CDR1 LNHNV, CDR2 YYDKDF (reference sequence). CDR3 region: CATSRDYKQGGQFF. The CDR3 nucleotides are TGTGCCACCAGCAGAGATTACAAACAGGGTGGGCAGTTCTTC. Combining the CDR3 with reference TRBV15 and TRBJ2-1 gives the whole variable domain DAMVIQNPRYQVTQFGKPVTLSCSQTLNHNVMYWYQQKSSQAPKLLFHYYDKDFNNEADTPDNFQSRRPNTSFCFLDIRSPGLGDTAMYLCATSRDYKQGGQFFGPGTRLTVL.

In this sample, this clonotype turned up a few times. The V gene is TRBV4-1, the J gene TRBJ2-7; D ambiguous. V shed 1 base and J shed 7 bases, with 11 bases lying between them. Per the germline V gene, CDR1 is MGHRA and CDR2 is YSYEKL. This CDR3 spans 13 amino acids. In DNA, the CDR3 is TGCGCCAGCAGCCAAGTGATGGCTGGGGAGCAGTACTTC. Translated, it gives CASSQVMAGEQYF.

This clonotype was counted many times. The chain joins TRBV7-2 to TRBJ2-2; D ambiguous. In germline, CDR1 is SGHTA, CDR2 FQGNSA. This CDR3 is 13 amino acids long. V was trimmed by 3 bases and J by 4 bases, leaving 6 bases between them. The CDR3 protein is CASSLGSTGELFF. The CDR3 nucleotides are TGTGCCAGCAGCTTGGGATCCACCGGGGAGCTGTTTTTT.

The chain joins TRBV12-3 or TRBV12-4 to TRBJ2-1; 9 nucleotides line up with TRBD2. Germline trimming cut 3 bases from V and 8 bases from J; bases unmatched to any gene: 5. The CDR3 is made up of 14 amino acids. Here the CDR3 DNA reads TGTGCCAGCAGTTTGGCGGGAGGGCAGGATGAGCAGTTCTTC. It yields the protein CASSLAGGQDEQFF.

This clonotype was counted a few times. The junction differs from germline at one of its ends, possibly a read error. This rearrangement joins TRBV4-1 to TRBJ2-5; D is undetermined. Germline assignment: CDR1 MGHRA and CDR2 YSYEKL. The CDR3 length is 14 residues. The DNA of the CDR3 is TGTGCCAGCAGCCAAGATCGTGTTGGGGAGACCCAGTACTTC. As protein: CASSQDRVGETQYF.

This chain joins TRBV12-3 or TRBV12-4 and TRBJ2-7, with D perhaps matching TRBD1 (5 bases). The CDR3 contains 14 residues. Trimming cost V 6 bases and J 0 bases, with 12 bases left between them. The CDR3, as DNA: TGTGCCAGCAGCGACAGCATAAACTCCTACGAGCAGTACTTC. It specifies CASSDSINSYEQYF.

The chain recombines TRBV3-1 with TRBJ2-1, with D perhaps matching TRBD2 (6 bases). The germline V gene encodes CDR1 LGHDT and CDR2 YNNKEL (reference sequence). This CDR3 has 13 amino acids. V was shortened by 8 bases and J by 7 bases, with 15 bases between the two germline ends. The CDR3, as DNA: TGTGCCAGCGGAGGGTCCGCGGTGAATGAGCAGTTCTTC. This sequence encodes CASGGSAVNEQFF.

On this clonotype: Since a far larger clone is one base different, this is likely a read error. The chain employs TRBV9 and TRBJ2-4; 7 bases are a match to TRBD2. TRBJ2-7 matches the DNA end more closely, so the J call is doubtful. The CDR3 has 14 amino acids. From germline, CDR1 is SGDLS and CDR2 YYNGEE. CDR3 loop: CASSPGSSGYEQYF. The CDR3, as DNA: TGTGCCAGCAGCCCCGGGTCTAGCGGCTACGAGCAGTACTTC.

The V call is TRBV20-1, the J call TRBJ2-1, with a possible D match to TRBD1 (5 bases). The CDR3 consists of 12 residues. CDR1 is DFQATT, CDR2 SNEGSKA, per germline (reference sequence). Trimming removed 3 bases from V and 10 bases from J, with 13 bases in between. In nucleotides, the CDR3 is TGCAGTGCTAGGGTAGGGGCTCACGAGCAGTTCTTC. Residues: CSARVGAHEQFF.

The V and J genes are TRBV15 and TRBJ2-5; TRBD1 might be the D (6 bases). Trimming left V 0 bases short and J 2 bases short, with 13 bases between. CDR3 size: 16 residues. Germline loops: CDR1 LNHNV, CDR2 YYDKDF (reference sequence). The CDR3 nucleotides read TGTGCCACCAGCAGAGATTCTTGGGGACAACAAGAGACCCAGTACTTC. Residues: CATSRDSWGQQETQYF.

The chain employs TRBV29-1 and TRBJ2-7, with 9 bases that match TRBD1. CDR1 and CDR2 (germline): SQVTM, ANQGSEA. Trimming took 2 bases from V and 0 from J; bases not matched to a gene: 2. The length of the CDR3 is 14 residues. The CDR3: CSVEWDRDSYEQYF. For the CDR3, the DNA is TGCAGCGTTGAATGGGACAGGGACTCCTACGAGCAGTACTTC.

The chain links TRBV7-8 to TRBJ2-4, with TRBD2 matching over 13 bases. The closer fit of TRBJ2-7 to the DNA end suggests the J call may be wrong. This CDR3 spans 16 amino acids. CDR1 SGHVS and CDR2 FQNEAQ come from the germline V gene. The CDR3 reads CASSLGTSGRFHEQYF. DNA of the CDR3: TGTGCCAGCAGCTTAGGGACTAGCGGGAGATTCCACGAGCAGTACTTC.

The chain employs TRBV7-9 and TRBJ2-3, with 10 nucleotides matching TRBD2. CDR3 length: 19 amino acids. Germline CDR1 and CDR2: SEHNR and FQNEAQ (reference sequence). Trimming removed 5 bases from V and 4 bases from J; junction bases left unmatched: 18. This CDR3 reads CASSRGASGRYARADTQYF. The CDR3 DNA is TGTGCCAGCAGCCGAGGCGCTAGCGGGAGATATGCCCGCGCAGATACGCAGTATTTT.

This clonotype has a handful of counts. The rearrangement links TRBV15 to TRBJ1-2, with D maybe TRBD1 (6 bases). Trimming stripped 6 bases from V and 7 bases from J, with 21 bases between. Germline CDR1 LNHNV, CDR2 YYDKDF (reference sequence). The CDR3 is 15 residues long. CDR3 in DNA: TGTGCCACCAGGCCTCCGGGACATCAATTCTCTGGCTACACCTTC. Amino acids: CATRPPGHQFSGYTF.

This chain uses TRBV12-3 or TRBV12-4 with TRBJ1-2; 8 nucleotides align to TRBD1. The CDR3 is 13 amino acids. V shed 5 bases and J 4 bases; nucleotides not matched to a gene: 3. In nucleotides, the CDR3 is TGTGCCAGCAGTCGGGACAGGATCTATGGCTACACCTTC. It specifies CASSRDRIYGYTF.

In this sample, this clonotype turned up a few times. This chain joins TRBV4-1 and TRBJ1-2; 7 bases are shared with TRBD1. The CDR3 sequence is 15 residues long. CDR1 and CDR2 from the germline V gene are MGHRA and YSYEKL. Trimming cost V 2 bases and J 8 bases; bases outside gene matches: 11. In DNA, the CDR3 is TGCGCCAGCAGCCAAACTCCCCGGGACAGTGTCGGCTACACCTTC. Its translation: CASSQTPRDSVGYTF.